Given below is one T cell receptor beta chain in context. CDR3 length: 13 residues. Trimming cost V 10 bases and J 2 bases, with 12 bases left between them. CDR1 and CDR2 from the germline V gene are MDHEN and SYDVKM. This sample is drawn from a study of OX40 agonist ivuxolimab in advanced cancers. Study-wide background: Dose-escalation cases comprised hepatocellular carcinoma, melanoma, renal cell or head and neck cancer.

The table came from immunoSEQ multiplex PCR; TCRdb's copy has only in-frame clones and leaves some out. The data show more than 80,000 clones, about 90% seen once. The clonotype was recovered from an adult with an advanced solid tumor such as melanoma, head and neck, liver or kidney cancer. This chain uses TRBV28 with TRBJ2-1; perhaps TRBD1 as D (5 bases). The specimen was CD4+ or CD8+ T cells sorted from blood, collected in a trial of the OX40 agonist ivuxolimab. The CDR3 DNA sequence: TGTGCCACTGGGGCCTCCCCCTACAATGAGCAGTTCTTC. Translation: CATGASPYNEQFF.